One and the same sample provided the 22 T cell receptor beta chains below, sequenced in a study of lymphopenia after photon versus proton radiotherapy. Some clones are missing from TCRdb's copy, which holds only in-frame ones; the method was immunoSEQ multiplex PCR. The table has about 24,000 clones, roughly 80% seen once. The sample consisted of peripheral blood, taken from a patient treated with photon-based radiotherapy. Source of these receptors: a man aged 40-49 years with gastric cancer.

The gene calls are TRBV19 and TRBJ1-3; possible D gene TRBD1, 5 bases. The length of the CDR3 is 17 residues. Trimming removed 9 bases from V and 3 bases from J, with 24 bases in between. The germline gives CDR1 LNHDA, CDR2 SQIVND (reference sequence). DNA of the CDR3: TGTGCCAGGCCTGCAAATCGGGGACCTCCGGGTGGAAACACCATATATTTT. Translating it yields CARPANRGPPGGNTIYF.

This chain joins TRBV5-6 and TRBJ2-7; possible D gene TRBD2, 5 bases. Trimming left V 4 bases short and J 5 bases short, with 25 bases between. CDR1 and CDR2 from the germline V gene are SGHDT and YYEEEE. This CDR3 region has 17 residues. The CDR3 nucleotides read TGTGCCAGCAGCCTCCCACTGTCCGGCACTCACGGGGACGAGCAGTACTTC. Translating gives CASSLPLSGTHGDEQYF.

This clone was seen a few times. The rearrangement links TRBV29-1 to TRBJ1-6, with a weak D call TRBD1 (5 bases). The CDR3 is 14 residues long. In germline, CDR1 is SQVTM, CDR2 ANQGSEA. Trimming left V 5 bases short and J 7 bases short, with 15 bases between. In DNA, the CDR3 is TGCAGCGTTCGGTCGGGGGATCCCAATTCACCCCTCCACTTT. This sequence encodes CSVRSGDPNSPLHF.

The chain combines TRBV5-1 with TRBJ2-3; no clear D gene. CDR3 length: 13 amino acids. V lost 0 bases and J 2 bases, leaving 4 bases between the germline ends. Germline CDR1 is SGHRS and CDR2 is YFSETQ. DNA of the CDR3: TGCGCCAGCAGCTTGGCCGCCACAGATACGCAGTATTTT. Its translation: CASSLAATDTQYF.

This clone was found once. V is TRBV11-2 and J is TRBJ1-6, with D uncertain. This CDR3 has 14 residues. V was pared by 7 bases and J by 6 bases, with 13 bases between. Germline V gene lookup returns CDR1 SGHAT and CDR2 FQNNGV. This chain's CDR3 is CASTEDTGNSPLHF. The CDR3 bases are TGTGCCAGCACCGAAGACACGGGTAATTCACCCCTCCACTTT.

This clone was recorded once. V gene TRBV2 combines with J gene TRBJ1-5, with D tentatively TRBD1 (5 bases). V lost 4 bases and J lost 5, with 15 bases in between. Germline assignment: CDR1 SNHLY and CDR2 FYNNEI. The CDR3 spans 15 residues. The CDR3 sequence is CASSGGEIAYQPQHF. CDR3 coding DNA: TGTGCCAGCAGTGGGGGGGAGATAGCCTATCAGCCCCAGCATTTT.

This clone came up a few times. V is TRBV6-5 and J is TRBJ1-6; TRBD1 is a possible D gene (5 bases). CDR1 MNHEY and CDR2 SVGAGI come from the germline V gene. The germline V and J ends were trimmed by 8 bases and 4 bases, with 9 bases remaining between them. This CDR3 spans 13 amino acids. The chain's CDR3 is CASRDGYNSPLHF. CDR3 bases: TGTGCCAGCCGGGACGGATATAATTCACCCCTCCACTTT.

The J gene is TRBJ2-4, the V gene TRBV10-3; no reliable D call. The V gene's germline CDR1 is ENHRY and CDR2 SYGVKD. The CDR3 runs 15 residues. The V gene lost 3 bases and the J gene lost 6 bases, with 15 bases spanning the gap. CDR3 nucleotide sequence: TGTGCCATCAGTGATACAGCCAGCGCAATAAACATTCAGTACTTC. This codes for CAISDTASAINIQYF.

The V and J genes are TRBV7-2 and TRBJ1-1; no firm D call. The V end was cut by 6 bases, the J end by 8 bases, with 19 bases between. Germline V gene data show CDR1 as SGHTA and CDR2 as FQGNSA. CDR3 length: 14 amino acids. The CDR3: CASSPVGYPPEAFF. CDR3 DNA sequence: TGTGCCAGCAGTCCCGTAGGGTATCCCCCCGAAGCTTTCTTT.

The chain couples TRBV5-4 to TRBJ1-6; 8 bases fit TRBD1. The CDR3 runs to 14 residues. Germline V CDR1 and CDR2: SGHNT, YYREEE (reference sequence). V lost 4 bases to trimming and J lost 17 bases; unmatched junction nucleotides: 14. Written as DNA, the CDR3 is TGTGCCAGCAGCCAGAAAGGGACAGGCCGGGCTATCCACTTT. Translated, it gives CASSQKGTGRAIHF.

The rearrangement links TRBV2 to TRBJ2-3; TRBD2 might be the D (6 bases). This CDR3 is built from 14 residues. Germline CDR1 is SNHLY and CDR2 is FYNNEI. Deletions cut 9 bases from V and 1 base from J, with 14 bases between. CDR3 sequence (DNA): TGTGCCAGGGAGGGCGGCCGAGGCACAGATACGCAGTATTTT. It is translated as CAREGGRGTDTQYF.

V is TRBV5-4 and J is TRBJ2-2; 7 bases match TRBD1. The germline V gene has CDR1 SGHNT and CDR2 YYREEE (reference sequence). This CDR3 is built from 15 residues. After removal of 3 bases from V and 4 bases from J, the junction contained 6 bases not matched to a gene. CDR3 bases: TGTGCCAGCAGCTGGCGACAGGGTGGCACCGGGGAGCTGTTTTTT. Protein product: CASSWRQGGTGELFF.

This chain joins TRBV7-2 and TRBJ2-1, with D possibly being TRBD2 (5 bases). The CDR3 is 16 amino acids. The V end was cut by 5 bases, the J end by 8 bases, with 22 bases between. Germline CDR1 is SGHTA and CDR2 is FQGNSA. CDR3 residues: CASSVQFDYGSHEQFF. Written as DNA, the CDR3 is TGTGCCAGCAGCGTCCAGTTCGACTACGGCTCCCATGAGCAGTTCTTC.

This clone was observed once. The rearrangement links TRBV6-5 to TRBJ1-5, with D uncertain. Trimming took off 0 bases at V and 3 bases at J, with 6 bases between the two ends. Germline V gene sequence: CDR1 MNHEY, CDR2 SVGAGI. The CDR3 is made up of 14 amino acids. CDR3: CASSYSRTNQPQHF. The DNA of the CDR3 is TGTGCCAGCAGTTACTCGAGGACCAATCAGCCCCAGCATTTT.

The sample holds one count of this clone. The chain is built from TRBV19 and TRBJ1-4, with 7 bases that match TRBD1. The CDR3 has 15 amino acids. The V segment lost 5 bases and the J segment 3 bases; nucleotides outside the gene matches: 6. Germline CDR1 is LNHDA and CDR2 is SQIVND (reference sequence). CDR3 sequence (DNA): TGTGCCAGTAGTCCAACAGGGGTGGCTAATGAAAAACTGTTTTTT. It codes for CASSPTGVANEKLFF. Combining the CDR3 with reference TRBV19 and TRBJ1-4 gives the whole variable domain DGGITQSPKYLFRKEGQNVTLSCEQNLNHDAMYWYRQDPGQGLRLIYYSQIVNDFQKGDIAEGYSVSREKKESFPLTVTSAQKNPTAFYLCASSPTGVANEKLFFGSGTQLSVL.

The chain combines TRBV4-1 with TRBJ2-3; TRBD2 might be the D (6 bases). The CDR3 covers 17 residues. V was cut by 1 base and J by 4 bases, with 18 bases left in between. From germline, CDR1 is MGHRA and CDR2 YSYEKL. In nucleotides, the CDR3 is TGCGCCAGCAGCCAAGCGTCTTATCGGGGGTCACCAGATACGCAGTATTTT. Translated, it gives CASSQASYRGSPDTQYF.

V and J are TRBV7-8 and TRBJ1-1; no firm D call. The CDR3 sequence is 14 residues long. The germline gives CDR1 SGHVS, CDR2 FQNEAQ. Trimming cost V 5 bases and J 0 bases, with 10 bases left between them. The CDR3 loop reads CASSPFAMNTEAFF. The CDR3 DNA reads TGTGCCAGCAGCCCATTCGCTATGAACACTGAAGCTTTCTTT.

V gene TRBV27 combines with J gene TRBJ1-1; 7 bases fit TRBD1. CDR3 size: 15 residues. The germline gives CDR1 MNHEY, CDR2 SMNVEV (reference sequence). DNA of the CDR3: TGTGTGACCAGGGGGGATGTCGGGACAACGAGAGGAGCTTTCTTT. The encoded protein is CVTRGDVGTTRGAFF.

The gene calls are TRBV2 and TRBJ2-5; 7 bases line up with TRBD1. The CDR3 length is 14 residues. Germline CDR1 reads SNHLY; CDR2 reads FYNNEI. After removal of 4 bases from V and 7 bases from J, the junction contained 9 bases not matched to a gene. The CDR3 bases are TGTGCCAGCAGTGCGGAGACAGGGCCGGGGACCCAGTACTTC. The encoded protein is CASSAETGPGTQYF.

The chain joins TRBV7-9 to TRBJ2-7; D remains ambiguous. Germline lookup yields CDR1 SEHNR and CDR2 FQNEAQ (reference sequence). The V end was cut by 3 bases, the J end by 0 bases, with 6 bases between. The CDR3 runs 13 residues. For the CDR3, the DNA is TGTGCCAGCAGCTTCGGGTCCTCCTACGAGCAGTACTTC. Its translation is CASSFGSSYEQYF.

V usage is TRBV5-1 and J usage is TRBJ2-3; tentatively, D is TRBD1 or TRBD2 (5 bases each). The V end was cut by 6 bases, the J end by 3 bases, with 14 bases between. The CDR3 consists of 14 residues. CDR1 is SGHRS and CDR2 is YFSETQ in the germline V gene. For the CDR3, the DNA is TGCGCCAGCACCACGGGGCTTTGGACAGATACGCAGTATTTT. It yields the protein CASTTGLWTDTQYF.

The V call is TRBV29-1, the J call TRBJ1-2; tentatively, D is TRBD1 (5 bases). This CDR3 region has 13 residues. The germline CDR1 and CDR2 sequences are SQVTM and ANQGSEA. Between the trimmed V and J ends, which lost 1 base and 6 bases, there was a span of 12 bases. CDR3 nucleotide sequence: TGCAGCGTTGAAGGGGTGGGGGTTGATGGCTACACCTTC. Its translation: CSVEGVGVDGYTF.